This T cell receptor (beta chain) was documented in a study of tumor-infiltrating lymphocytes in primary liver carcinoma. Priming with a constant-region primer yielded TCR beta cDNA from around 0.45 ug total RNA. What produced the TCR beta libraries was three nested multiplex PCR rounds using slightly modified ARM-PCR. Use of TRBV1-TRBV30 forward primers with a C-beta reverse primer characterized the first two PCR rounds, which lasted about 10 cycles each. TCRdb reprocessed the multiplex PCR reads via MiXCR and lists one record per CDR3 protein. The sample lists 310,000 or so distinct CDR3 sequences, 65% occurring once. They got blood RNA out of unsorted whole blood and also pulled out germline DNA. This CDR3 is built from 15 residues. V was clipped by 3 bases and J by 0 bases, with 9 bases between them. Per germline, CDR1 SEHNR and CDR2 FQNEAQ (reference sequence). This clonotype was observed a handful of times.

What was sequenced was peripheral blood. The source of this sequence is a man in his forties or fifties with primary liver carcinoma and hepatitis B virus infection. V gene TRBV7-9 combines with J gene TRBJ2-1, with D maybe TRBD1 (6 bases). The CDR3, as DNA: TGTGCCAGCAGCTTTGGACAGACCTCCTACAATGAGCAGTTCTTC. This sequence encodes CASSFGQTSYNEQFF.